These 32 T cell receptor beta chains originate from one sample sequenced in a study of blood T cell repertoires in COVID-19. The data were produced by immunoSEQ multiplex PCR, yet TCRdb's version contains in-frame clones alone and is incomplete. The repertoire has 140,000 to 150,000 clones, around 81% of them found once; the top ten carry 10% to 15%. The sequencing sample was made of peripheral blood. The receptor set was obtained from a man in his 60s with active or convalescent COVID-19.

The CDR3 nucleotides read TGTGCAGCCAGCCCGGGGACAGGGGAATCCTACGAGCAGTACTTC. Protein: CAASPGTGESYEQYF. The chain couples TRBV28 to TRBJ2-7, with 10 bases that match TRBD1. The CDR3 extends over 15 amino acids. From germline, CDR1 is MDHEN and CDR2 SYDVKM.

This clone was counted only a few times. The chain uses TRBV27 and TRBJ1-2; TRBD1 aligns across 7 bases. The CDR3 runs to 16 residues. Trimming cost V 4 bases and J 4 bases; bases outside gene matches: 12. The germline V gene encodes CDR1 MNHEY and CDR2 SMNVEV (reference sequence). CDR3 protein: CASSSSGTELLYGYTF. In nucleotides, the CDR3 is TGTGCCAGCAGTTCCTCCGGGACAGAGCTCCTCTATGGCTACACCTTC.

CDR3 amino acids: CASSVADSLNEKLFF. The CDR3 DNA follows: TGTGCCAGCAGCGTAGCCGACAGCCTTAATGAAAAACTGTTTTTT. The V gene is TRBV9, the J gene TRBJ1-4; D possibly corresponds to TRBD1 (5 bases). The CDR3 has 15 amino acids. Germline V lookup: CDR1 SGDLS, CDR2 YYNGEE. The V end was cut by 0 bases, the J end by 4 bases, with 10 bases between. Full variable domain (rest looked up from reference TRBV9 and TRBJ1-4): DSGVTQTPKHLITATGQRVTLRCSPRSGDLSVYWYQQSLDQGLQFLIQYYNGEERAKGNILERFSAQQFPDLHSELNLSSLELGDSALYFCASSVADSLNEKLFFGSGTQLSVL.

The rearrangement links TRBV18 to TRBJ1-5; no reliable D call. The germline gives CDR1 KGHSH, CDR2 LQKENI. The CDR3 covers 12 residues. V shed 6 bases and J shed 4 bases, with 7 bases lying between them. This CDR3 is CASSFPNQPQHF. CDR3 nucleotide sequence: TGTGCCAGCTCCTTTCCTAATCAGCCCCAGCATTTT. Full variable domain (outside the CDR3, taken from reference TRBV18 and TRBJ1-5): NAGVMQNPRHLVRRRGQEARLRCSPMKGHSHVYWYRQLPEEGLKFMVYLQKENIIDESGMPKERFSAEFPKEGPSILRIQQVVRGDSAAYFCASSFPNQPQHFGDGTRLSIL.

This chain uses TRBV28 with TRBJ2-5; TRBD2 matches at 8 bases. Germline values: CDR1 MDHEN, CDR2 SYDVKM. CDR3 length equals 16 residues. The trim removed 5 bases at V and 4 bases at J, leaving 12 bases unmatched. CDR3 sequence: CASSEPRSGGGETQYF. For the CDR3, the DNA is TGTGCCAGCAGTGAACCCAGGAGCGGGGGCGGAGAGACCCAGTACTTC. The entire variable domain, with the rest obtained from reference TRBV28 and TRBJ2-5, is as follows: DVKVTQSSRYLVKRTGEKVFLECVQDMDHENMFWYRQDPGLGLRLIYFSYDVKMKEKGDIPEGYSVSREKKERFSLILESASTNQTSMYLCASSEPRSGGGETQYFGPGTRLLVL.

The chain joins TRBV5-1 to TRBJ1-3; possibly TRBD1 for D (6 bases). This CDR3 is built from 16 residues. CDR1 is SGHRS, CDR2 YFSETQ, per germline. V was trimmed by 4 bases and J by 0 bases, leaving 14 bases between them. The CDR3 loop is CASSRGGQTSGNTIYF. The DNA for the CDR3 is TGCGCCAGCAGCCGAGGTGGACAGACCTCTGGAAACACCATATATTTT.

The rearrangement links TRBV6-9 to TRBJ1-5, with no clear D. CDR1 and CDR2 (germline): MNHGY, SVAAGI. V shed 8 bases and J shed 5 bases, with 16 bases lying between them. The CDR3 runs to 14 residues. CDR3 sequence (DNA): TGTGCCAGCTTCCAAGCCCGGAGCGATCAGCCCCAGCATTTT. It codes for CASFQARSDQPQHF.

The gene calls are TRBV5-1 and TRBJ1-2; 9 bases fit TRBD1. Germline lookup yields CDR1 SGHRS and CDR2 YFSETQ. Unmatched junction bases numbered 5, after V lost 3 bases and J lost 8 bases. CDR3 length: 13 amino acids. The CDR3 DNA is TGCGCCAGCAGCTCGGGGACAGGGAGAGGCTACACCTTC. It yields the protein CASSSGTGRGYTF.

The chain is built from TRBV9 and TRBJ1-6; D is possibly TRBD1 (6 bases). With 3 bases removed from V and 5 bases from J, the gap between germline ends came to 18 bases. The CDR3 is 17 amino acids. Germline V lookup: CDR1 SGDLS, CDR2 YYNGEE. CDR3 region: CASSGHRRGADNSPLHF. CDR3 coding DNA: TGTGCCAGCAGCGGCCACCGGCGGGGGGCTGATAATTCACCCCTCCACTTT.

The gene calls are TRBV4-1 and TRBJ2-3; 10 bases fit TRBD2. Looked up from germline, CDR1 is MGHRA and CDR2 is YSYEKL. J lost 6 bases, V lost 0 bases, and 21 bases had no gene match. This CDR3 spans 21 amino acids. The CDR3 protein is CASSQDWAASGGSRGSDTQYF. The CDR3 nucleotides read TGCGCCAGCAGCCAAGATTGGGCGGCTAGCGGGGGAAGTCGGGGGTCGGATACGCAGTATTTT.

CDR3: CAISDGASGPDTQYF. CDR3 DNA sequence: TGTGCCATCAGTGATGGGGCTAGCGGACCAGATACGCAGTATTTT. The chain combines TRBV10-3 with TRBJ2-3, with TRBD2 matching over 7 bases. Germline CDR1 is ENHRY and CDR2 is SYGVKD. This CDR3 comprises 15 residues. V gave up 3 bases and J gave up 4 bases; unmatched junction bases: 7.

J is TRBJ1-2 and V is TRBV3-1 (or the pseudogene TRBV3-2); D unclear. The CDR3 is 19 residues long. Trimming took off 1 base at V and 5 bases at J, with 26 bases between the two ends. Germline V lookup: CDR1 LGHDT, CDR2 YNNKEL (reference sequence). The CDR3 is CASSQADLRVGGKWYGYTF. DNA for the CDR3: TGTGCCAGCAGCCAAGCCGATCTTAGAGTAGGAGGGAAATGGTATGGCTACACCTTC.

The genes are TRBV19 and TRBJ2-5, with 7 bases identical to TRBD1. This CDR3 spans 15 amino acids. The ends lost 6 bases at V and 3 bases at J; junction bases unmatched: 10. CDR1 is LNHDA, CDR2 SQIVND, per germline (reference sequence). CDR3 sequence (DNA): TGTGCCAGTAGGAGCACAGGGGAGAGTGAAGAGACCCAGTACTTC. It is translated as CASRSTGESEETQYF.

This clone was picked up one time. The chain joins TRBV5-1 to TRBJ2-1; 8 bases are shared with TRBD2. Germline V gene lookup returns CDR1 SGHRS and CDR2 YFSETQ. The CDR3 contains 16 residues. V lost 0 bases to trimming and J lost 7 bases; unmatched junction nucleotides: 9. The chain's CDR3 is CASSLDWVAGMNEQFF. CDR3 in DNA: TGCGCCAGCAGCTTGGACTGGGTAGCGGGGATGAATGAGCAGTTCTTC. The entire variable domain, with the rest obtained from reference TRBV5-1 and TRBJ2-1, is as follows: KAGVTQTPRYLIKTRGQQVTLSCSPISGHRSVSWYQQTPGQGLQFLFEYFSETQRNKGNFPGRFSGRQFSNSRSEMNVSTLELGDSALYLCASSLDWVAGMNEQFFGPGTRLTVL.

The chain links TRBV11-2 to TRBJ2-1; 12 bases line up with TRBD2. The CDR3 totals 14 residues. Germline trimming cut 5 bases from V and 9 bases from J; bases unmatched to any gene: 5. Germline V gene data show CDR1 as SGHAT and CDR2 as FQNNGV. The CDR3 protein is CASSPTSGSLEQFF. In DNA form, the CDR3 reads TGTGCCAGCAGCCCGACTAGCGGGAGCCTTGAGCAGTTCTTC.

The genes are TRBV7-2 and TRBJ1-1, with a tentative D call TRBD1 (6 bases). V was pared by 5 bases and J by 5 bases, with 15 bases between. From germline, CDR1 is SGHTA and CDR2 FQGNSA. The CDR3 sequence is 14 residues long. CDR3 nucleotides: TGTGCCAGCAGCCACAGGGAAAGAAGGACTGAAGCTTTCTTT. Translating it yields CASSHRERRTEAFF.

V gene TRBV18 combines with J gene TRBJ1-2, with D maybe TRBD1 (5 bases). CDR3 length: 14 amino acids. CDR1 and CDR2 (germline): KGHSH, LQKENI. Trimming shortened V by 4 bases and J by 3 bases, and 12 bases separated the two germline ends. In DNA form, the CDR3 reads TGTGCCAGCTCACAAGAGGGGAGGGACTATGGCTACACCTTC. Translating it yields CASSQEGRDYGYTF.

The J gene is TRBJ1-1, the V gene TRBV29-1; D gene ambiguous. V lost 3 bases and J 6 bases, leaving 8 bases between the germline ends. Germline V gives CDR1 SQVTM, CDR2 ANQGSEA. The CDR3 is 11 amino acids. CDR3 protein: CSVDRGSEAFF. The CDR3 coding sequence is TGCAGCGTTGATAGAGGCTCTGAAGCTTTCTTT.

This chain uses TRBV4-3 with TRBJ2-7; 12 nucleotides agree with TRBD2. V shed 0 bases, J shed 9 bases, and the junction held 9 bases outside the gene matches. Germline assignment: CDR1 LGHNA and CDR2 YSLEER. The CDR3 is made up of 16 amino acids. Here the CDR3 reads CASSQDRLAGALRQYF. The CDR3, as DNA: TGCGCCAGCAGCCAAGATAGACTAGCGGGAGCCCTTAGGCAGTACTTC.

The chain uses TRBV27 and TRBJ2-5; 16 bases map to TRBD2. Trimming at V came to 0 bases and at J to 0 bases, leaving 4 bases not matched to a gene. Germline lookup yields CDR1 MNHEY and CDR2 SMNVEV (reference sequence). The CDR3 consists of 19 residues. The CDR3 is CASSLSVGTSGRDQETQYF. The CDR3 nucleotides read TGTGCCAGCAGTTTATCCGTCGGGACTAGCGGGAGGGACCAAGAGACCCAGTACTTC.

The chain is built from TRBV27 and TRBJ2-2; 8 bases match TRBD2. Trimming cost V 3 bases and J 5 bases; bases outside gene matches: 17. CDR1 MNHEY and CDR2 SMNVEV come from the germline V gene (reference sequence). CDR3 length: 19 amino acids. DNA for the CDR3: TGTGCCAGCAGTTTCTACCTACGCCTGGCGGGAGGAAGGACCGGGGAGCTGTTTTTT. The encoded protein is CASSFYLRLAGGRTGELFF.

This chain links TRBV29-1 with TRBJ2-5, with TRBD2 as a possible D gene (6 bases). The CDR3 consists of 14 residues. CDR1 SQVTM and CDR2 ANQGSEA come from the germline V gene. The V end was cut by 2 bases, the J end by 4 bases, with 14 bases between. The DNA of the CDR3 is TGCAGCGTTGAATCGGACCCGGGGGTAGAGACCCAGTACTTC. It yields the protein CSVESDPGVETQYF.

The chain couples TRBV2 to TRBJ2-6; D is undetermined. The CDR3 totals 17 residues. V lost 0 bases, J lost 0 bases, and 9 bases lay in between. From germline, CDR1 is SNHLY and CDR2 FYNNEI. CDR3 nucleotide sequence: TGTGCCAGCAGTGAAGCGCTTCGTAGCTCTGGGGCCAACGTCCTGACTTTC. This encodes CASSEALRSSGANVLTF.

This clone was seen a few times. The J gene is TRBJ2-7, the V gene TRBV9, with D possibly TRBD2 on 5 matching bases. Per the germline V gene, CDR1 is SGDLS and CDR2 is YYNGEE. This CDR3 region has 14 residues. The V end was cut by 2 bases, the J end by 6 bases, with 15 bases between. The DNA of the CDR3 is TGTGCCAGCAGCGTCGACTACGCAGCCATCGAGCAGTACTTC. Amino acids: CASSVDYAAIEQYF.

CDR3 region: CASRERGSYNSPLHF. The CDR3 DNA is TGTGCCAGCAGGGAGAGAGGTTCCTATAATTCACCCCTCCACTTT. The chain links TRBV27 to TRBJ1-6; D is undetermined. The CDR3 is 15 amino acids. Germline values: CDR1 MNHEY, CDR2 SMNVEV (reference sequence). The V end lost 6 bases, the J end lost 1 base, and 10 bases lay between the germline ends.

This chain joins TRBV3-1 (or the pseudogene TRBV3-2) and TRBJ2-7, with TRBD2 matching over 10 bases. The length of the CDR3 is 15 residues. Unmatched junction bases numbered 7, after V lost 5 bases and J lost 3 bases. The V gene's germline CDR1 is LGHDT and CDR2 YNNKEL (reference sequence). CDR3 DNA sequence: TGTGCCAGCAGCTACACCCCTAGCGGGAGCTACGAGCAGTACTTC. This encodes CASSYTPSGSYEQYF.

The rearrangement uses TRBV2 and TRBJ2-7; 9 bases line up with TRBD1. Germline-derived CDR1 and CDR2 are SNHLY and FYNNEI. The CDR3 consists of 15 residues. The junction had 11 bases not matched to a gene; V was cut back by 6 bases and J by 5 bases. The CDR3 DNA is TGTGCCAGCAGGCCAAACTCACAGGGGGCGAACGAGCAGTACTTC. It is translated as CASRPNSQGANEQYF.

The V and J genes are TRBV10-3 and TRBJ2-7; D might be TRBD2 (5 bases). This CDR3 is 11 amino acids long. V was trimmed by 6 bases and J by 4 bases, leaving 7 bases between them. Germline V gene sequence: CDR1 ENHRY, CDR2 SYGVKD. CDR3 in DNA: TGTGCCATCAGAGGACTTTACGAGCAGTACTTC. It specifies CAIRGLYEQYF.

This chain links TRBV5-5 with TRBJ1-4; 7 bases agree with TRBD1. The CDR3 has 15 amino acids. Trimming at V came to 4 bases and at J to 2 bases, leaving 5 bases not matched to a gene. CDR1 SGHKS and CDR2 YYEKEE come from the germline V gene (reference sequence). The CDR3 DNA sequence: TGTGCCAGCAGCACCACAGGGGCGACTAATGAAAAACTGTTTTTT. Its protein product is CASSTTGATNEKLFF.

The chain is built from TRBV28 and TRBJ1-1, with D perhaps TRBD1 (6 bases). V gave up 6 bases and J gave up 0 bases, with 8 bases separating them. Germline V gives CDR1 MDHEN, CDR2 SYDVKM. The CDR3 length is 13 residues. The CDR3 spells CASRGAMNTEAFF. CDR3 nucleotide sequence: TGTGCCAGCAGGGGGGCAATGAACACTGAAGCTTTCTTT.

This clone turned up a few times. J is TRBJ2-7 and V is TRBV4-1; 8 bases match TRBD2. Germline CDR1 MGHRA, CDR2 YSYEKL. V was pared by 2 bases and J by 4 bases, with 10 bases of the junction left unmatched. This CDR3 is built from 16 residues. CDR3 in amino acids: CASSQLQRAGEYEQYF. CDR3 in DNA: TGCGCCAGCAGCCAACTGCAAAGAGCGGGAGAATACGAGCAGTACTTC.

V gene TRBV9 combines with J gene TRBJ1-2, with a possible D match to TRBD1 (6 bases). The CDR3 loop spans 15 amino acids. CDR1 and CDR2 from the germline V gene are SGDLS and YYNGEE. Trimming shortened V by 4 bases and J by 2 bases, and 15 bases separated the two germline ends. This CDR3 is CASSIWDTRNYGYTF. The CDR3 DNA sequence: TGTGCCAGCAGCATATGGGACACCAGAAACTATGGCTACACCTTC.